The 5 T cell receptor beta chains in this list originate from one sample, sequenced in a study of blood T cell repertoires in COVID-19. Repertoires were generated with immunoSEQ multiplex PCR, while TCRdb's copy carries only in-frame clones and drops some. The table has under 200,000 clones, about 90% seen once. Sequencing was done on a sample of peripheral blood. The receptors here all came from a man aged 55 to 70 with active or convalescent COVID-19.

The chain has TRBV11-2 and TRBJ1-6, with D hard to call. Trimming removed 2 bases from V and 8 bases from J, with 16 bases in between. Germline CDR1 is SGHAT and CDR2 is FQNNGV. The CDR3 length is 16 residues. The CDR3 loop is CASSLSLAGRDSPLHF. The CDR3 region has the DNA TGTGCCAGCAGCTTATCCCTTGCAGGTCGCGATTCACCCCTCCACTTT.

The CDR3 DNA reads TGTGCCAGCAGCGTAGGGGACACCTCCGACTACGAGCAGTACTTC. Its protein product is CASSVGDTSDYEQYF. The rearrangement joins TRBV9 to TRBJ2-7; tentatively, D is TRBD1 (6 bases). Between the trimmed V and J ends, which lost 0 bases and 3 bases, there was a span of 13 bases. The CDR3 has 15 amino acids. From germline, CDR1 is SGDLS and CDR2 YYNGEE.

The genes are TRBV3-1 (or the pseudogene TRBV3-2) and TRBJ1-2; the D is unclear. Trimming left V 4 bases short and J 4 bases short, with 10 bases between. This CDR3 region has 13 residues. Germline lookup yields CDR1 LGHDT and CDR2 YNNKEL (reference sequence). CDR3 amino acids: CASSPVEFYGYTF. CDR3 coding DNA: TGTGCCAGCAGCCCAGTGGAGTTCTATGGCTACACCTTC.

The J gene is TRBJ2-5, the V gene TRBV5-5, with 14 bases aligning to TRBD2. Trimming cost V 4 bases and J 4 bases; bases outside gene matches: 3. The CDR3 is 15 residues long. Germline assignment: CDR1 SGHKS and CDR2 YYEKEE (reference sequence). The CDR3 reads CASSTGLAGAETQYF. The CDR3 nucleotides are TGTGCCAGCAGCACGGGACTAGCGGGGGCAGAGACCCAGTACTTC. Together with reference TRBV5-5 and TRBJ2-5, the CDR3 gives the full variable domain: DAGVTQSPTHLIKTRGQQVTLRCSPISGHKSVSWYQQVLGQGPQFIFQYYEKEERGRGNFPDRFSARQFPNYSSELNVNALLLGDSALYLCASSTGLAGAETQYFGPGTRLLVL.

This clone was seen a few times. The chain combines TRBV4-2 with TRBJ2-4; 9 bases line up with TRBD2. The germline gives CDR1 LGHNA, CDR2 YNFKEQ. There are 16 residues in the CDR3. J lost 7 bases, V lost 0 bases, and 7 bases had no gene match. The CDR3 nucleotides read TGTGCCAGCAGCCAAGACCCCGGCGGGGGGGCCAACATTCAGTACTTC. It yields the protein CASSQDPGGGANIQYF.